This T cell receptor beta chain originates from a study of blood T cell repertoires in COVID-19. Study-level information: Sites in the United States, Italy and Spain provided acute and convalescent COVID-19 samples. From T cells, B-cell-depleted T cells, or PBMCs came the material, which was cDNA or gDNA.

The V gene's germline CDR1 is WSHSY and CDR2 SAAADI. CDR3 length: 13 residues. Trimming cost V 8 bases and J 2 bases; bases outside gene matches: 5. Assignment of participants to cohorts was predicated upon participant-reported clinical history. Assay used: immunoSEQ multiplex PCR; TCRdb lists only in-frame clones, some missing. The sample carries about 280,000 clones, approximately 82% recorded once. The TCR sequence derives from a man between 35 and 55 years old who had been exposed to COVID-19. The sequenced sample was PBMCs or T cells enriched from blood (not recorded which). This chain joins TRBV10-2 and TRBJ2-7, with TRBD2 matching 8 bases. CDR3 nucleotide sequence: TGCGCCAGCTCACTAGCGGATACCTACGAGCAGTACTTC. Its translation is CASSLADTYEQYF.